Below, 21 T cell receptor beta chains from the same sample are listed, as sequenced in a study of regulatory T cells in long-lasting Graves disease. Construction of TCR beta libraries relied on iRepertoire HTBI primers and on Arm-PCR targeting CDR3 regions. Using its own MiXCR run on the multiplex PCR reads, TCRdb lists one record per CDR3 protein. The table includes about 450,000 distinct CDR3 sequences, about 14% detected once. This sample's time point: newly diagnosed GD, antithyroid drugs for less than 3 months. The TCR library used RNA extracted from PBMCs. These data are also associated with another study on T cells in Graves' hyperthyroidism and ophthalmopathy.

The sample was peripheral blood mononuclear cells (PBMCs), taken at new diagnosis, from a patient treated with antithyroid drugs. Source of these receptors: a woman aged 45-60 years with Graves disease.

This clonotype was seen ten or more times. This sequence joins TRBV14 and TRBJ2-2, with a tentative D call TRBD2 (5 bases). The length of the CDR3 is 15 residues. The germline CDR1 and CDR2 sequences are SGHDN and FVKESK. The V end was cut by 1 base, the J end by 4 bases, with 10 bases between. The CDR3 DNA reads as TGTGCCAGCAGCCAAGTATTCGGAGGCACCGGGGAGCTGTTTTTT. Translating gives CASSQVFGGTGELFF.

This clonotype was recorded many times. The J gene is TRBJ2-2, the V gene TRBV28, with TRBD2 matching 7 bases. The junction had 10 bases not matched to a gene; V was cut back by 1 base and J by 5 bases. Germline V CDR1 and CDR2: MDHEN, SYDVKM. The CDR3 runs 17 residues. The CDR3 region has the DNA TGTGCCAGCAGTTTATATAGTTGGCGGGAGCGTACCGGGGAGCTGTTTTTT. This sequence encodes CASSLYSWRERTGELFF. The full variable domain, rest sourced from reference TRBV28 and TRBJ2-2, is DVKVTQSSRYLVKRTGEKVFLECVQDMDHENMFWYRQDPGLGLRLIYFSYDVKMKEKGDIPEGYSVSREKKERFSLILESASTNQTSMYLCASSLYSWRERTGELFFGEGSRLTVL.

This clonotype was counted only a few times. The chain is built from TRBV6-1 and TRBJ2-5, with D unresolved. The length of the CDR3 is 13 residues. V lost 6 bases to trimming and J lost 5 bases, with 13 bases between them. Germline loops: CDR1 MNHNS, CDR2 SASEGT. CDR3 in amino acids: CASRFVATETQYF. CDR3 DNA: TGTGCCAGCAGATTTGTGGCCACCGAGACCCAGTACTTC.

The CDR3 sequence: CASSQGTSGNYNEQFF. CDR3 DNA: TGTGCCAGCAGCCAAGGGACTAGCGGGAATTACAATGAGCAGTTCTTC. This sequence joins TRBV3-1 and TRBJ2-1; 12 bases agree with TRBD2. The CDR3 runs 16 residues. Germline CDR1 and CDR2: LGHDT and YNNKEL (reference sequence). The trim removed 1 base at V and 4 bases at J, leaving 2 bases unmatched.

The chain employs TRBV6-5 and TRBJ1-6; no definite D call. The ends were cut back, 0 bases at V and 10 bases at J, with 13 bases in the middle. CDR1 is MNHEY and CDR2 is SVGAGI in the germline V gene. The CDR3 has 15 amino acids. Here the CDR3 reads CASSYSEIRVSPLHF. The CDR3 DNA follows: TGTGCCAGCAGTTACTCGGAAATACGAGTCTCACCCCTCCACTTT.

This clonotype was recorded many times. This chain connects TRBV2 to TRBJ1-1; tentative D call: TRBD1 (6 bases). The germline V and J ends were trimmed by 4 bases and 0 bases, with 9 bases remaining between them. The germline gives CDR1 SNHLY, CDR2 FYNNEI. The CDR3 covers 14 residues. CDR3 loop: CASSGGQLNTEAFF. The DNA for the CDR3 is TGTGCCAGCAGTGGGGGACAACTGAACACTGAAGCTTTCTTT.

This clonotype was recorded at least ten times. The chain links TRBV7-9 to TRBJ1-1; TRBD1 agrees at 7 bases. Per the germline V gene, CDR1 is SEHNR and CDR2 is FQNEAQ (reference sequence). V gave up 7 bases and J gave up 6 bases; unmatched junction bases: 8. The CDR3 extends over 13 amino acids. The CDR3 loop is CASIPAQGSEAFF. In DNA, the CDR3 is TGTGCCAGCATACCAGCACAGGGGTCTGAAGCTTTCTTT.

This clonotype appeared many times. The gene calls are TRBV28 and TRBJ1-1, with TRBD1 matching 11 bases. Germline V gene data show CDR1 as MDHEN and CDR2 as SYDVKM. V trimming: 4 bases; J trimming: 5 bases; junction bases outside the gene matches: 21. The length of the CDR3 is 20 residues. The CDR3 bases are TGTGCCAGCAGTTCCACCGGACTGATGCCGGGACAGGGGGAGTTGACTGAAGCTTTCTTT. Translation: CASSSTGLMPGQGELTEAFF.

As regards this clonotype: A read error is possible here, since a much larger clone lies one base away. The gene calls are TRBV18 and TRBJ2-3, with D uncertain. Germline V lookup: CDR1 KGHSH, CDR2 LQKENI. V was cut by 2 bases and J by 1 base, with 10 bases left in between. The CDR3 totals 15 residues. DNA of the CDR3: TGTGCCAGCTCACCAATTCCGAACCGCACAGATACGCAGTATTTT. It encodes CASSPIPNRTDTQYF.

This clonotype was picked up a small number of times. The chain joins TRBV20-1 to TRBJ1-3; D uncertain. CDR3 length: 17 residues. Germline loops: CDR1 DFQATT, CDR2 SNEGSKA (reference sequence). The germline V and J ends were trimmed by 0 bases and 0 bases, with 15 bases remaining between them. CDR3 nucleotides: TGCAGTGCTAGAGATCCTTTTGGTGGAGGCTCTGGAAACACCATATATTTT. Residues: CSARDPFGGGSGNTIYF.

This clonotype was detected ten times or more. The chain uses TRBV18 and TRBJ1-1, with TRBD1 matching 7 bases. This CDR3 spans 14 amino acids. From germline, CDR1 is KGHSH and CDR2 LQKENI. V shed 5 bases, J shed 2 bases, and the junction held 5 bases outside the gene matches. CDR3 DNA sequence: TGTGCCAGCTCAATTGGGACAGCAAACACTGAAGCTTTCTTT. Translating it yields CASSIGTANTEAFF.

At least ten counts were recorded for this clonotype. The gene calls are TRBV10-2 and TRBJ1-1; TRBD1 is a possible D gene (5 bases). Trimming pared 8 bases from V and 1 base from J, leaving 11 bases between. CDR1 is WSHSY and CDR2 is SAAADI in the germline V gene. This CDR3 contains 13 residues. The CDR3 loop is CASARQKNTEAFF. Written as DNA, the CDR3 is TGCGCCAGCGCCAGACAGAAGAACACTGAAGCTTTCTTT.

This clonotype has ten or more counts. The V gene is TRBV5-1, the J gene TRBJ2-2; 7 nucleotides line up with TRBD1. The CDR3 is 16 amino acids. Trimming at V came to 3 bases and at J to 1 base, leaving 6 bases not matched to a gene. CDR1 is SGHRS, CDR2 YFSETQ, per germline. CDR3 DNA: TGCGCCAGCAGCTGGGCAGGGGGAGAGAACACCGGGGAGCTGTTTTTT. Encoded protein: CASSWAGGENTGELFF.

In its sample, this clonotype was seen many times. The gene calls are TRBV7-8 and TRBJ2-5; 13 bases match TRBD2. Germline CDR1 reads SGHVS; CDR2 reads FQNEAQ. Losses at the gene ends were 6 bases for V and 3 bases for J; bases not matched to a gene: 7. This CDR3 comprises 16 residues. The CDR3: CASRQAGTSGKETQYF. In DNA, the CDR3 is TGTGCCAGCAGACAAGCCGGGACTAGCGGGAAAGAGACCCAGTACTTC.

V is TRBV20-1 and J is TRBJ2-1; possibly TRBD1 for D (6 bases). CDR1 and CDR2 (germline): DFQATT, SNEGSKA (reference sequence). CDR3 length: 13 amino acids. Trimming left V 1 base short and J 8 bases short, with 12 bases between. DNA of the CDR3: TGCAGTGCTAGAGGGATGGGGGCAGATGAGCAGTTCTTC. Protein: CSARGMGADEQFF.

This clonotype was seen ten or more times. The rearrangement links TRBV5-1 to TRBJ1-3; D uncertain. This CDR3 has 14 residues. The V end lost 2 bases, the J end lost 4 bases, and 10 bases lay between the germline ends. CDR1 SGHRS and CDR2 YFSETQ come from the germline V gene. The CDR3 nucleotides read TGCGCCAGCAGCTTAAAGGGAGGGGGAAACACCATATATTTT. Its translation is CASSLKGGGNTIYF.

As for this clonotype: This may come from a read error, since a much larger clone is one base off. Likely a read error: the CDR3 ends without its conserved phenylalanine or tryptophan. J is TRBJ2-7 and V is TRBV10-2, with D perhaps matching TRBD2 (5 bases). This CDR3 comprises 15 residues. The V end lost 4 bases, the J end lost 0 bases, and 13 bases lay between the germline ends. CDR1 and CDR2 from the germline V gene are WSHSY and SAAADI. The CDR3 loop is CASSAKRSSSYEQYS. CDR3 sequence (DNA): TGCGCCAGCAGTGCGAAGCGGAGTAGCTCCTACGAGCAGTACTCC.

The table lists this clonotype with many counts. The gene calls are TRBV6-1 and TRBJ2-7, with unresolved D. Germline CDR1 reads MNHNS; CDR2 reads SASEGT. Trimming took off 5 bases at V and 6 bases at J, with 8 bases between the two ends. The CDR3 has 11 amino acids. As DNA, the CDR3 is TGTGCCAGCAGTAATCCGGTCGAGCAGTACTTC. This translates into CASSNPVEQYF.

This clonotype appeared many times. The V and J genes are TRBV11-2 and TRBJ2-7; 12 bases are a match to TRBD2. The junction had 5 bases not matched to a gene; V was cut back by 4 bases and J by 4 bases. The CDR3 contains 15 residues. From germline, CDR1 is SGHAT and CDR2 FQNNGV. CDR3 nucleotides: TGTGCCAGCAGCTACTACGGGACTAGCGGGTACGAGCAGTACTTC. Translating gives CASSYYGTSGYEQYF.

This clonotype was recorded at least ten times. The chain joins TRBV29-1 to TRBJ2-5; no definite D call. The germline V gene encodes CDR1 SQVTM and CDR2 ANQGSEA. The V end was cut by 3 bases, the J end by 1 base, with 15 bases between. The CDR3 length is 15 residues. CDR3 DNA: TGCAGCGTTGATTTTCAGAGGCAAGCCCAAGAGACCCAGTACTTC. Its translation is CSVDFQRQAQETQYF.

The rearrangement links TRBV19 to TRBJ2-7; 9 bases align to TRBD1. This CDR3 is 15 amino acids long. V shed 4 bases and J 2 bases; nucleotides not matched to a gene: 6. The germline CDR1 and CDR2 sequences are LNHDA and SQIVND (reference sequence). This chain's CDR3 is CASSNGGQGTYEQYF. In DNA, the CDR3 is TGTGCCAGTAGTAACGGTGGACAGGGGACCTACGAGCAGTACTTC.